What follows describes a single T cell receptor (beta chain). The antigen remains undetermined. It was with 60 Vbeta and 13 Jbeta primers that the PCR ran. TCRdb's copy holds only in-frame clones and misses some; the assay was immunoSEQ multiplex PCR. The table has approximately 70,000 clones, 60% to 75% seen once. The sample originates from a study of cytomegalovirus exposure and HLA in healthy donors. Deletions cut 8 bases from V and 3 bases from J, with 23 bases between. Germline V gene data show CDR1 as SQVTM and CDR2 as ANQGSEA. CDR3 length: 16 residues. Regarding the study as a whole: The authors enumerated 150 to 200 TCR beta chains as linked to cytomegalovirus. According to a later analysis, donors in an Asian-associated ancestry cluster reportedly had fewer N-insertions than the approximately 670-donor mean.

The sample taken for sequencing was PBMCs. The V gene is TRBV29-1, the J gene TRBJ2-1; D might be TRBD2 (6 bases). The receptor's source is a woman aged 60-70 years in good health and CMV-seropositive. The DNA of the CDR3 is TGCAGCTCCAGGGAGGACTACTTCGGGTTCTACAATGAGCAGTTCTTC. This encodes CSSREDYFGFYNEQFF.